This T cell receptor beta chain originates from a study of CD8+CD57+ T cells in acquired aplastic anemia. Study-level background: Sorted CD4+ and CD8+ cells yielded DNA averaging around 3 ug.

TCR beta VDJ and CDR3 were profiled, and genomic DNA was the template. One entry per CDR3 protein results from TCRdb running MiXCR on the reads. The sample yields a few hundred thousand distinct CDR3 sequences, under 60% seen once. Before being chosen for sequencing, patients had shown CD8+CD57+ cell expansion by flow cytometry. Among the patients, all had severe acquired aplastic anemia. Deletions cut 0 bases from V and 8 bases from J, with 7 bases between. The V gene's germline CDR1 is LNHNV and CDR2 YYDKDF (reference sequence). This CDR3 region has 12 residues. The sample was sorted CD4+, CD8+, or CD8+CD57+ T cells (not recorded which) from PBMCs. The rearrangement joins TRBV15 to TRBJ1-2; D gene unclear. The source is a human donor with aplastic anemia. CDR3 sequence: CATSRDDSGYTF. The CDR3 nucleotides read TGTGCCACCAGCAGAGATGACTCCGGCTACACCTTC.